The next 32 T cell receptor beta chains were all read from a single sample in a study of spatial heterogeneity in lung cancer. MiXCR, applied by TCRdb to the 5' RACE reads, yields one record per CDR3 protein. The sample holds 9,500 to 12,000 distinct CDR3 sequences, 20% to 25% seen once. Time point meaning: blood at routine non-recurrence follow-up after resection. Sequenced material: PBMCs, taken at follow-up. These receptors were collected from a male donor with early-stage non-small cell lung cancer.

This clonotype has a count of ten or more. The CDR3 nucleotides read TGTGCCAGCAGTTCCCCTGGGATTCCTCTCAATCAGCCCCAGCATTTT. Translating gives CASSSPGIPLNQPQHF. The genes are TRBV6-2 or TRBV6-3 and TRBJ1-5, with no clear D. The CDR3 is 16 amino acids. Germline V gene data show CDR1 as MNHEY and CDR2 as SVGEGT. Trimming pared 4 bases from V and 3 bases from J, leaving 16 bases between.

Relative to its sample, this clonotype is medium-sized. This rearrangement joins TRBV24-1 to TRBJ2-5; TRBD1 might be the D (7 bases). V shed 4 bases and J shed 5 bases, with 16 bases lying between them. The CDR3 covers 15 residues. The germline CDR1 and CDR2 sequences are KGHDR and SFDVKD. The CDR3 here is CATSEPTGAGETQYF. CDR3 coding DNA: TGTGCCACCAGTGAGCCCACAGGGGCGGGGGAGACCCAGTACTTC.

The sample holds many counts of this clonotype. The genes are TRBV5-1 and TRBJ2-5; 8 nucleotides line up with TRBD1. The CDR3 is 14 residues long. V lost 6 bases, J lost 5 bases, and 9 bases stayed unmatched. Germline values: CDR1 SGHRS, CDR2 YFSETQ. CDR3 in amino acids: CASTASGGVETQYF. The CDR3 DNA follows: TGCGCCAGCACCGCGTCAGGGGGCGTCGAGACCCAGTACTTC.

The rearrangement uses TRBV10-3 and TRBJ1-1; D not resolved. Germline-derived CDR1 and CDR2 are ENHRY and SYGVKD. V lost 3 bases, J lost 4 bases, and 9 bases lay in between. The CDR3 has 13 amino acids. The CDR3 DNA is TGTGCCATCAGTGAACGGGGTTCCACTGAAGCTTTCTTT. It encodes CAISERGSTEAFF.

In this sample, this clonotype turned up many times. The chain combines TRBV6-2 or TRBV6-3 with TRBJ2-7, with a possible D match to TRBD1 (6 bases). Germline V gene lookup returns CDR1 MNHEY and CDR2 SVGEGT. Trimming removed 2 bases at V and 6 bases at J, with 20 bases between. The CDR3 has 16 residues. In nucleotides, the CDR3 is TGTGCCAGCAGTTACCCGGGGACACCCCGACCCTTCGAGCAGTACTTC. This encodes CASSYPGTPRPFEQYF.

V is TRBV28 and J is TRBJ2-6; D is undetermined. Looked up from germline, CDR1 is MDHEN and CDR2 is SYDVKM. This CDR3 is built from 16 residues. V dropped 5 bases and J dropped 0 bases, with 11 bases sitting between them. DNA of the CDR3: TGTGCCAGCAGTCCGGCTCGAACCTCTGGGGCCAACGTCCTGACTTTC. Its protein is CASSPARTSGANVLTF.

This clonotype was found many times. The chain links TRBV6-5 to TRBJ1-2; 7 nucleotides agree with TRBD1. V trimming: 0 bases; J trimming: 4 bases; junction bases outside the gene matches: 5. Germline V gives CDR1 MNHEY, CDR2 SVGAGI. The CDR3 contains 15 residues. The CDR3 nucleotides read TGTGCCAGCAGTTACTCTAGGGACAGCTTCTATGGCTACACCTTC. This encodes CASSYSRDSFYGYTF.

Relative to its sample, this clonotype is medium-sized. The gene calls are TRBV19 and TRBJ2-5; 8 nucleotides match TRBD1. The V segment lost 6 bases and the J segment 2 bases; nucleotides outside the gene matches: 8. The CDR3 extends over 15 amino acids. CDR1 LNHDA and CDR2 SQIVND come from the germline V gene (reference sequence). DNA for the CDR3: TGTGCCAGTAGCCCCGGGACAGGCCTTCAAGAGACCCAGTACTTC. This translates into CASSPGTGLQETQYF. Variable domain in full (rest from reference TRBV19 and TRBJ2-5): DGGITQSPKYLFRKEGQNVTLSCEQNLNHDAMYWYRQDPGQGLRLIYYSQIVNDFQKGDIAEGYSVSREKKESFPLTVTSAQKNPTAFYLCASSPGTGLQETQYFGPGTRLLVL.

Only a few counts were recorded for this clonotype. The chain recombines TRBV27 with TRBJ2-3; TRBD2 aligns across 8 bases. The CDR3 covers 15 residues. Germline CDR1 is MNHEY and CDR2 is SMNVEV (reference sequence). The J segment lost 2 bases and the V segment lost 4 bases, leaving 5 bases of the junction unmatched. DNA of the CDR3: TGTGCCAGCAGTTCCCCGGGAGGGGCCACAGATACGCAGTATTTT. This sequence encodes CASSSPGGATDTQYF.

This chain links TRBV10-2 with TRBJ2-1, with TRBD1 as a possible D gene (5 bases). V lost 3 bases, J lost 4 bases, and 13 bases lay in between. The CDR3 runs to 15 residues. CDR1 and CDR2 from the germline V gene are WSHSY and SAAADI. This CDR3 is CASSEQAAEYNEQFF. The CDR3, as DNA: TGCGCCAGCAGTGAACAGGCCGCCGAGTACAATGAGCAGTTCTTC.

V is TRBV20-1 and J is TRBJ2-7; 7 bases map to TRBD2. The CDR3 contains 12 residues. The V gene's germline CDR1 is DFQATT and CDR2 SNEGSKA (reference sequence). Trimming cost V 1 base and J 7 bases; bases outside gene matches: 4. CDR3 sequence reads: CSARGELAEQYF. The CDR3 nucleotides read TGCAGTGCTAGAGGGGAACTAGCGGAGCAGTACTTC.

This clonotype was seen only a few times. The chain couples TRBV10-3 to TRBJ2-5; D not certain. CDR3 length equals 12 residues. Germline V gives CDR1 ENHRY, CDR2 SYGVKD. V was shortened by 10 bases and J by 0 bases, with 9 bases between the two germline ends. This chain's CDR3 is CATLGYQETQYF. The CDR3 nucleotides read TGTGCCACCTTAGGCTACCAAGAGACCCAGTACTTC.

The chain carries TRBV2 and TRBJ2-3, with D uncertain. The germline V gene has CDR1 SNHLY and CDR2 FYNNEI. The CDR3 loop spans 12 amino acids. V was clipped by 7 bases and J by 5 bases, with 10 bases between them. CDR3 amino acids: CASIRSLDTQYF. CDR3 nucleotides: TGTGCCAGCATCAGGAGCCTAGATACGCAGTATTTT.

Judged by abundance, this clonotype is medium-sized. The V call is TRBV20-1, the J call TRBJ2-5; possibly TRBD2 for D (5 bases). The V gene's germline CDR1 is DFQATT and CDR2 SNEGSKA (reference sequence). The germline V and J ends were trimmed by 4 bases and 1 base, with 13 bases remaining between them. This CDR3 region has 14 residues. CDR3 residues: CSAIRGWTQETQYF. The CDR3 DNA follows: TGCAGTGCTATTAGAGGGTGGACCCAAGAGACCCAGTACTTC.

This clonotype came up many times. The chain carries TRBV29-1 and TRBJ2-7, with D possibly TRBD2 on 6 matching bases. The CDR3 consists of 12 residues. Germline loops: CDR1 SQVTM, CDR2 ANQGSEA. V dropped 3 bases and J dropped 6 bases, with 12 bases sitting between them. The CDR3 here is CSVDIGGVEQYF. CDR3 coding DNA: TGCAGCGTTGATATCGGCGGGGTCGAGCAGTACTTC.

This clonotype qualifies as medium-sized. The chain carries TRBV11-2 and TRBJ2-5; unclear D gene. The V and J ends lost 4 bases and 0 bases respectively, with 3 bases between them. This CDR3 is built from 12 residues. Germline V gene data show CDR1 as SGHAT and CDR2 as FQNNGV. CDR3: CASSSYQETQYF. The CDR3 DNA reads as TGTGCCAGCAGCTCCTACCAAGAGACCCAGTACTTC.

V and J are TRBV7-2 and TRBJ2-5; D uncertain. Germline CDR1 is SGHTA and CDR2 is FQGNSA. The CDR3 totals 11 residues. Trimming shortened V by 5 bases and J by 3 bases, and 4 bases separated the two germline ends. The CDR3 here is CASSPKETQYF. The CDR3 region has the DNA TGTGCCAGCAGCCCGAAAGAGACCCAGTACTTC. The variable domain in full, completed from reference TRBV7-2 and TRBJ2-5, reads GAGVSQSPSNKVTEKGKDVELRCDPISGHTALYWYRQSLGQGLEFLIYFQGNSAPDKSGLPSDRFSAERTGGSVSTLTIQRTQQEDSAVYLCASSPKETQYFGPGTRLLVL.

This clonotype was counted only a few times. The chain carries TRBV11-1 and TRBJ2-7, with D possibly being TRBD1 (6 bases). The V end lost 2 bases, the J end lost 2 bases, and 13 bases lay between the germline ends. CDR1 is SGHAT, CDR2 FQDESV, per germline (reference sequence). The CDR3 extends over 15 amino acids. The CDR3 loop reads CASSLFTGITYEQYF. CDR3 nucleotide sequence: TGTGCCAGCAGCTTATTCACAGGGATCACCTACGAGCAGTACTTC.

Relative to its sample, this clonotype is medium-sized. The V gene is TRBV2, the J gene TRBJ2-7; D possibly corresponds to TRBD1 (5 bases). The V gene's germline CDR1 is SNHLY and CDR2 FYNNEI. This CDR3 contains 16 residues. Trimming shortened V by 8 bases and J by 1 base, and 21 bases separated the two germline ends. In nucleotides, the CDR3 is TGTGCCAGCGGGTGGGGCCCTATTAAAGATTCCTACGAGCAGTACTTC. This encodes CASGWGPIKDSYEQYF.

This clonotype was observed many times. The rearrangement uses TRBV19 and TRBJ1-5; D may be TRBD1 (6 bases). Trimming shortened V by 7 bases and J by 4 bases, and 17 bases separated the two germline ends. This CDR3 region has 15 residues. Germline CDR1 LNHDA, CDR2 SQIVND (reference sequence). CDR3 nucleotides: TGTGCCAGTAAAGATGGGGGGCTTTGGAATCAGCCCCAGCATTTT. It translates to CASKDGGLWNQPQHF.

V usage is TRBV5-1 and J usage is TRBJ1-5, with D possibly matching TRBD1 (5 bases). V lost 0 bases to trimming and J lost 5 bases, with 15 bases between them. Germline values: CDR1 SGHRS, CDR2 YFSETQ. The CDR3 contains 16 residues. The DNA for the CDR3 is TGCGCCAGCAGCTTGGAGCCGGGTTCGGGACATCAGCCCCAGCATTTT. Residues: CASSLEPGSGHQPQHF.

This clonotype was seen at least ten times. The chain uses TRBV7-2 and TRBJ2-7, with unresolved D. The CDR3 is 13 amino acids. Trimming took 5 bases from V and 7 from J, leaving 15 bases between them. Germline values: CDR1 SGHTA, CDR2 FQGNSA. CDR3 coding DNA: TGTGCCAGCAGCCGGCTCCGTACTTTTGAGCAGTACTTC. Amino acids: CASSRLRTFEQYF.

The rearrangement links TRBV20-1 to TRBJ1-1, with TRBD1 matching over 9 bases. J was trimmed by 5 bases and V by 6 bases; bases with no gene match: 4. The V gene's germline CDR1 is DFQATT and CDR2 SNEGSKA (reference sequence). CDR3 length equals 12 residues. The CDR3, as DNA: TGCAGTGCATGGACAGGGGAAACTGAAGCTTTCTTT. This sequence encodes CSAWTGETEAFF.

This chain connects TRBV20-1 to TRBJ2-7; a weak D match, TRBD2 (5 bases). This CDR3 has 12 amino acids. The germline V and J ends were trimmed by 3 bases and 9 bases, with 15 bases remaining between them. The germline V gene encodes CDR1 DFQATT and CDR2 SNEGSKA (reference sequence). CDR3 DNA: TGCAGTGCTAGGAAGGCGCTCCGGGGGCAGTACTTC. This translates into CSARKALRGQYF.

A note on this clonotype: This may be a read error, as it is one base from a much larger clone. V and J are TRBV6-5 and TRBJ1-5; D uncertain. Looked up from germline, CDR1 is MNHEY and CDR2 is SVGAGI. The CDR3 totals 13 residues. Trimming left V 6 bases short and J 5 bases short, with 11 bases between. CDR3 sequence reads: CASSTGRDQPQHF. The CDR3, as DNA: TGTGCCAGCAGCACTGGTAGGGATCAGCCCCAGCATTTT.

This chain joins TRBV29-1 and TRBJ2-1; D is perhaps TRBD1 (5 bases). CDR1 and CDR2 from the germline V gene are SQVTM and ANQGSEA. The V end lost 2 bases, the J end lost 0 bases, and 14 bases lay between the germline ends. This CDR3 spans 16 amino acids. The CDR3 DNA sequence: TGCAGCGTTGAACTGCAGGACATGAGCTCCTACAATGAGCAGTTCTTC. Translated: CSVELQDMSSYNEQFF.

By share, this clonotype ranks as medium-sized. The genes are TRBV29-1 and TRBJ2-1; 8 positions match TRBD2. This CDR3 spans 14 amino acids. CDR1 is SQVTM and CDR2 is ANQGSEA in the germline V gene. V lost 3 bases, J lost 5 bases, and 6 bases stayed unmatched. Here the CDR3 reads CSVDHGGRNNEQFF. CDR3 DNA: TGCAGCGTTGATCATGGCGGGAGGAACAATGAGCAGTTCTTC.

This clonotype was counted many times. V usage is TRBV28 and J usage is TRBJ2-7; TRBD1 agrees at 10 bases. The CDR3 has 16 amino acids. V trimming: 4 bases; J trimming: 6 bases; junction bases outside the gene matches: 12. CDR1 is MDHEN and CDR2 is SYDVKM in the germline V gene. The CDR3 nucleotides read TGTGCCAGCAGTTCACCCGCGGAGACAGGGGGCCCCGAGCAGTACTTC. Translating gives CASSSPAETGGPEQYF.

In its sample, this clonotype is medium-sized. The CDR3 reads CASETGGQGRGYTF. The CDR3 DNA is TGTGCCAGCGAAACGGGGGGACAGGGAAGAGGCTACACCTTC. The rearrangement uses TRBV28 and TRBJ1-2, with 9 bases matching TRBD1. The CDR3 covers 14 residues. J was trimmed by 8 bases and V by 8 bases; bases with no gene match: 12. CDR1 is MDHEN and CDR2 is SYDVKM in the germline V gene.

The table lists this clonotype with a few counts. The V call is TRBV5-6, the J call TRBJ1-5, with D possibly TRBD1 on 5 matching bases. Trimming shortened V by 2 bases and J by 7 bases, and 10 bases separated the two germline ends. CDR1 and CDR2 (germline): SGHDT, YYEEEE. The CDR3 totals 13 residues. The CDR3: CASSFGTGQPQHF. For the CDR3, the DNA is TGTGCCAGCAGCTTTGGGACCGGCCAGCCCCAGCATTTT.

By share, this clonotype counts as medium-sized (0.01 to 0.1%). The chain joins TRBV29-1 to TRBJ1-1, with a possible D match to TRBD1 (6 bases). V was trimmed by 4 bases and J by 6 bases, leaving 9 bases between them. The CDR3 is 11 residues long. CDR1 and CDR2 from the germline V gene are SQVTM and ANQGSEA. The CDR3 bases are TGCAGCGTTGTAGGGGGTGCTGAAGCTTTCTTT. Amino acids: CSVVGGAEAFF. The whole variable domain, filled in from reference TRBV29-1 and TRBJ1-1, reads SAVISQKPSRDICQRGTSLTIQCQVDSQVTMMFWYRQQPGQSLTLIATANQGSEATYESGFVIDKFPISRPNLTFSTLTVSNMSPEDSSIYLCSVVGGAEAFFGQGTRLTVV.

The CDR3 sequence is CASSQESFTPEPYF. In DNA, the CDR3 is TGTGCCAGCAGCCAAGAATCGTTTACCCCAGAACCGTACTTC. The chain employs TRBV3-1 and TRBJ2-5, with D hard to call. V was pared by 0 bases and J by 13 bases, with 18 bases between. The germline V gene encodes CDR1 LGHDT and CDR2 YNNKEL (reference sequence). The CDR3 is 14 amino acids.